Listed below are T cell receptor beta chains from one sample, sequenced in a study of siplizumab effects on memory and regulatory T cells. Clones were sequenced by immunoSEQ multiplex PCR, and TCRdb holds only the in-frame ones, with some missing. This repertoire shows approximately 100,000 clones, less than 95% found once; its top ten account for over 0.55%. Sequenced sample: Tregs sorted from blood. These receptors were obtained from a human donor in good health. Both conserved end residues are part of each CDR3. Fields, in order: J gene, D gene, clone size, V gene, CDR3 protein, CDR3 DNA. D genes are given only for firm matches. Part of the rows lack a size; the others show once, few, many or a class for expanded clones.

j_call: TRBJ2-2; d_call: -; clone_size: once; v_call: TRBV7-3; cdr3_aa: CASSLIADTGELFF; cdr3_nt: TGTGCCAGCAGCTTAATTGCGGACACCGGGGAGCTGTTTTTT
j_call: TRBJ2-7; d_call: -; clone_size: -; v_call: TRBV2; cdr3_aa: CASSDRILSSYEQYF; cdr3_nt: TGTGCCAGCAGTGATCGGATCCTAAGCTCCTACGAGCAGTACTTC
j_call: TRBJ1-5; d_call: TRBD1; clone_size: -; v_call: TRBV7-2; cdr3_aa: CASSLAGEGTGNQPQHF; cdr3_nt: TGTGCCAGCAGCTTAGCAGGCGAGGGGACAGGAAATCAGCCCCAGCATTTT
j_call: TRBJ1-2; d_call: -; clone_size: -; v_call: TRBV5-1; cdr3_aa: CASVGRDGYTF; cdr3_nt: TGCGCCAGTGTTGGCAGGGATGGCTACACCTTC
j_call: TRBJ2-5; d_call: -; clone_size: -; v_call: TRBV5-1; cdr3_aa: CASSSDGQETQYF; cdr3_nt: TGCGCCAGCAGCTCGGACGGGCAAGAGACCCAGTACTTC
j_call: TRBJ2-7; d_call: -; clone_size: few; v_call: TRBV5-1; cdr3_aa: CASSWAVGVGEQYF; cdr3_nt: TGCGCCAGCAGCTGGGCGGTCGGGGTGGGCGAGCAGTACTTC
j_call: TRBJ1-2; d_call: TRBD1; clone_size: -; v_call: TRBV9; cdr3_aa: CASSAGGQAPYGYTF; cdr3_nt: TGTGCCAGCAGCGCTGGGGGACAGGCCCCCTATGGCTACACCTTC
j_call: TRBJ2-7; d_call: -; clone_size: -; v_call: TRBV21-1; cdr3_aa: CASSKASGRLYEQYF; cdr3_nt: TGTGCCAGCAGCAAAGCTAGCGGGAGACTATACGAGCAGTACTTC
j_call: TRBJ2-7; d_call: TRBD2; clone_size: -; v_call: TRBV2; cdr3_aa: CASSEAAGRFHEQYF; cdr3_nt: TGTGCCAGCAGTGAGGCAGCGGGGCGCTTCCACGAGCAGTACTTC
j_call: TRBJ2-3; d_call: -; clone_size: -; v_call: TRBV19; cdr3_aa: CASSIRQVETDTQYF; cdr3_nt: TGTGCCAGTAGTATCCGACAGGTTGAAACAGATACGCAGTATTTT
j_call: TRBJ2-7; d_call: -; clone_size: -; v_call: TRBV28; cdr3_aa: CASRRYEQYF; cdr3_nt: TGTGCCAGCCGGCGGTACGAGCAGTACTTC
j_call: TRBJ2-3; d_call: TRBD2; clone_size: -; v_call: TRBV30; cdr3_aa: CAWSVSGTNTDTQYF; cdr3_nt: TGTGCCTGGAGTGTGTCCGGGACTAACACAGATACGCAGTATTTT
j_call: TRBJ2-3; d_call: -; clone_size: -; v_call: TRBV27; cdr3_aa: CASSLSSGWTGEIAQYF; cdr3_nt: TGTGCCAGCAGTTTATCATCTGGATGGACCGGTGAGATTGCGCAGTATTTT
j_call: TRBJ2-2; d_call: -; clone_size: -; v_call: TRBV11-2; cdr3_aa: CASRLQVSNTGELFF; cdr3_nt: TGTGCCAGCAGATTACAGGTTTCTAACACCGGGGAGCTGTTTTTT
j_call: TRBJ2-6; d_call: TRBD1; clone_size: -; v_call: TRBV30; cdr3_aa: CAWSRRDRGSSGANVLTF; cdr3_nt: TGTGCCTGGAGTAGAAGGGACAGGGGTTCCTCTGGGGCCAACGTCCTGACTTTC
j_call: TRBJ1-2; d_call: TRBD1; clone_size: -; v_call: TRBV6-1; cdr3_aa: CASSGQGAIRNTF; cdr3_nt: TGTGCCAGCAGTGGACAGGGGGCAATTAGGAACACCTTC
j_call: TRBJ1-2; d_call: -; clone_size: -; v_call: TRBV28; cdr3_aa: CASSLPNAGQNNGYTF; cdr3_nt: TGTGCCAGCAGTTTGCCAAACGCCGGACAGAACAATGGCTACACCTTC
j_call: TRBJ2-2; d_call: TRBD2; clone_size: -; v_call: TRBV5-1; cdr3_aa: CASSLAGTNTGELFF; cdr3_nt: TGCGCCAGCAGCCTAGCGGGAACGAACACCGGGGAGCTGTTTTTT
j_call: TRBJ2-3; d_call: TRBD2; clone_size: -; v_call: TRBV7-9; cdr3_aa: CASSLGTRGTDTQYF; cdr3_nt: TGTGCCAGCAGCTTAGGGACTAGAGGCACAGATACGCAGTATTTT
j_call: TRBJ2-6; d_call: -; clone_size: -; v_call: TRBV14; cdr3_aa: CASSQRQGSRSGANVLTF; cdr3_nt: TGTGCCAGCAGCCAACGTCAGGGGTCGCGGTCTGGGGCCAACGTCCTGACTTTC
j_call: TRBJ2-1; d_call: TRBD2; clone_size: -; v_call: TRBV28; cdr3_aa: CASSFTPSGSKFF; cdr3_nt: TGTGCCAGCAGTTTTACCCCTAGCGGGAGCAAGTTCTTC
j_call: TRBJ1-1; d_call: TRBD1; clone_size: -; v_call: TRBV6-5; cdr3_aa: CATRGSQGRNTEAFF; cdr3_nt: TGTGCCACCCGCGGGTCACAGGGGAGGAACACTGAAGCTTTCTTT
j_call: TRBJ2-7; d_call: -; clone_size: -; v_call: TRBV19; cdr3_aa: CASSAGSVPYEQYF; cdr3_nt: TGTGCCAGTAGTGCCGGATCGGTCCCCTACGAGCAGTACTTC
j_call: TRBJ2-1; d_call: -; clone_size: -; v_call: TRBV29-1; cdr3_aa: CSVGGTGRLGTQATFF; cdr3_nt: TGCAGCGTTGGGGGGACGGGAAGGTTAGGGACTCAGGCTACGTTCTTC
j_call: TRBJ2-7; d_call: -; clone_size: once; v_call: TRBV19; cdr3_aa: CASSLQGYEQYF; cdr3_nt: TGTGCCAGTAGTCTCCAGGGCTACGAGCAGTACTTC
j_call: TRBJ2-7; d_call: TRBD2; clone_size: -; v_call: TRBV28; cdr3_aa: CASRLAGGPGEQYF; cdr3_nt: TGTGCCAGCAGATTAGCGGGAGGGCCGGGGGAGCAGTACTTC
j_call: TRBJ2-1; d_call: -; clone_size: -; v_call: TRBV6-5; cdr3_aa: CASSSVVSYNEQFF; cdr3_nt: TGTGCCAGCAGCAGTGTAGTCTCCTACAATGAGCAGTTCTTC
j_call: TRBJ1-5; d_call: TRBD1; clone_size: -; v_call: TRBV6-6; cdr3_aa: CASSYLQGVWGPQHF; cdr3_nt: TGTGCCAGCAGTTATCTCCAGGGGGTTTGGGGGCCCCAGCATTTT
j_call: TRBJ1-5; d_call: TRBD1; clone_size: -; v_call: TRBV5-1; cdr3_aa: CASSSVPGQGDQPQHF; cdr3_nt: TGCGCCAGCAGCTCAGTACCGGGACAGGGCGATCAGCCCCAGCATTTT
j_call: TRBJ2-1; d_call: -; clone_size: -; v_call: TRBV9; cdr3_aa: CASSALRAQNEQFF; cdr3_nt: TGTGCCAGCAGCGCACTCCGGGCCCAGAATGAGCAGTTCTTC
j_call: TRBJ2-2; d_call: -; clone_size: -; v_call: TRBV5-1; cdr3_aa: CASSLAFGELFF; cdr3_nt: TGCGCCAGCAGCTTGGCCTTCGGGGAGCTGTTTTTT
j_call: TRBJ1-3; d_call: -; clone_size: -; v_call: TRBV19; cdr3_aa: CASGVLGVNTIYF; cdr3_nt: TGTGCCAGTGGTGTTTTGGGTGTGAACACCATATATTTT
j_call: TRBJ1-5; d_call: TRBD1; clone_size: -; v_call: TRBV6-4; cdr3_aa: CASSGLKGASQHF; cdr3_nt: TGTGCCAGCAGTGGGTTGAAGGGGGCATCACAGCATTTT
j_call: TRBJ1-1; d_call: -; clone_size: once; v_call: TRBV5-1; cdr3_aa: CASSYPPGGMNTEAFF; cdr3_nt: TGCGCCAGCAGCTACCCCCCCGGGGGCATGAACACTGAAGCTTTCTTT
j_call: TRBJ1-1; d_call: -; clone_size: -; v_call: TRBV6-1; cdr3_aa: CASMRSRFNTEAFF; cdr3_nt: TGTGCCAGCATGCGATCCAGGTTCAATACTGAAGCTTTCTTT
j_call: TRBJ1-5; d_call: TRBD1; clone_size: -; v_call: TRBV28; cdr3_aa: CASSSAGTGVQPQHF; cdr3_nt: TGTGCCAGCAGTTCTGCAGGGACAGGAGTTCAGCCCCAGCATTTT
j_call: TRBJ2-3; d_call: TRBD2; clone_size: once; v_call: TRBV11-1; cdr3_aa: CASSFGLAGLDTQYF; cdr3_nt: TGTGCCAGCAGCTTTGGACTAGCGGGTTTAGATACGCAGTATTTT
j_call: TRBJ2-5; d_call: TRBD2; clone_size: once; v_call: TRBV19; cdr3_aa: CASSPPSGSGETQYF; cdr3_nt: TGTGCCAGTAGTCCCCCCAGCGGGAGTGGGGAGACCCAGTACTTC
j_call: TRBJ2-7; d_call: -; clone_size: -; v_call: TRBV7-9; cdr3_aa: CASSLILGYEQYF; cdr3_nt: TGTGCCAGCAGCTTAATCCTGGGCTACGAGCAGTACTTC
j_call: TRBJ2-7; d_call: -; clone_size: -; v_call: TRBV7-9; cdr3_aa: CASSSTGTPAVQYF; cdr3_nt: TGTGCCAGCAGCTCTACCGGGACCCCGGCAGTGCAGTACTTC
j_call: TRBJ2-1; d_call: TRBD2; clone_size: -; v_call: TRBV11-2; cdr3_aa: CASSGSSGRVFYNEQFF; cdr3_nt: TGTGCCAGCAGCGGATCTAGCGGGAGGGTCTTCTACAATGAGCAGTTCTTC
j_call: TRBJ2-5; d_call: -; clone_size: -; v_call: TRBV5-6; cdr3_aa: CASSLNPSSGTQYF; cdr3_nt: TGTGCCAGCAGCTTGAACCCATCGAGCGGGACCCAGTACTTC
j_call: TRBJ1-1; d_call: -; clone_size: -; v_call: TRBV7-9; cdr3_aa: CASSFPVGMNTEAFF; cdr3_nt: TGTGCCAGCAGCTTCCCAGTGGGAATGAACACTGAAGCTTTCTTT
j_call: TRBJ2-7; d_call: -; clone_size: -; v_call: TRBV7-9; cdr3_aa: CASSLSQVSYEQYF; cdr3_nt: TGTGCCAGCAGCTTAAGCCAGGTGTCATACGAGCAGTACTTC
j_call: TRBJ1-2; d_call: -; clone_size: -; v_call: TRBV6-6; cdr3_aa: CASSYGIGHYGYTF; cdr3_nt: TGTGCCAGCAGTTACGGGATAGGTCACTATGGCTACACCTTC
j_call: TRBJ1-3; d_call: -; clone_size: -; v_call: TRBV29-1; cdr3_aa: CSVEEYRRSRVNTIYF; cdr3_nt: TGCAGCGTTGAAGAATACAGGCGAAGTCGCGTAAACACCATATATTTT
j_call: TRBJ2-7; d_call: TRBD1; clone_size: once; v_call: TRBV6-6; cdr3_aa: CASSYGTALHEQYF; cdr3_nt: TGTGCCAGCAGTTACGGGACAGCGTTGCACGAGCAGTACTTC
j_call: TRBJ2-7; d_call: -; clone_size: -; v_call: TRBV6-1; cdr3_aa: CASSEARQGYEQYF; cdr3_nt: TGTGCCAGCAGTGAAGCGCGCCAGGGCTACGAGCAGTACTTC
j_call: TRBJ2-1; d_call: -; clone_size: -; v_call: TRBV27; cdr3_aa: CASSPTPLYNEQFF; cdr3_nt: TGTGCCAGCAGTCCAACCCCCCTATACAATGAGCAGTTCTTC
j_call: TRBJ1-1; d_call: -; clone_size: -; v_call: TRBV5-4; cdr3_aa: CASSLNTEAFF; cdr3_nt: TGTGCCAGCAGCTTAAACACTGAAGCTTTCTTT
j_call: TRBJ2-1; d_call: TRBD1; clone_size: -; v_call: TRBV28; cdr3_aa: CASNRGSYNEQFF; cdr3_nt: TGTGCCAGCAACAGGGGCTCCTACAATGAGCAGTTCTTC
j_call: TRBJ2-2; d_call: -; clone_size: -; v_call: TRBV5-1; cdr3_aa: CASSLLGHREGELFF; cdr3_nt: TGCGCCAGCAGCTTGCTTGGACATCGGGAAGGGGAGCTGTTTTTT
j_call: TRBJ2-2; d_call: -; clone_size: once; v_call: TRBV7-9; cdr3_aa: CASSLRGLSSTGELFF; cdr3_nt: TGTGCCAGCAGCTTACGAGGGCTTTCGTCCACCGGGGAGCTGTTTTTT
j_call: TRBJ1-4; d_call: -; clone_size: -; v_call: TRBV28; cdr3_aa: CASSFRTPAGEKLFF; cdr3_nt: TGTGCCAGCAGTTTTCGCACCCCGGCCGGTGAAAAACTGTTTTTT